This TCR beta chain was found in a study of sequential checkpoint blockade in melanoma. Study summary: DNA from 91 pretreatment tumor samples underwent TCRβ immunosequencing. Study-wide points: Rising tumor T-cell fraction and clonality meant about 30 times likelier benefit. PD-L1 staining and CD8+ counts, not mutational load, tracked tumor T-cell clonality.

Remarks on this clone: Its antigen is not known.

Repertoires were generated with immunoSEQ multiplex PCR, while TCRdb's copy carries only in-frame clones and drops some. The data show thousands of clones, under 40% seen once. Treatment reported: randomized to nivolumab then ipilimumab (arm A) or the reverse (arm B). The CDR3 is 14 amino acids. Trimming took off 2 bases at V and 7 bases at J, with 12 bases between the two ends. Germline CDR1 is MDHEN and CDR2 is SYDVKM. The sample here was tumor tissue (inferred from file names), taken from a patient given nivolumab and ipilimumab in sequence. This chain uses TRBV28 with TRBJ1-3; perhaps TRBD1 as D (5 bases). The receptor comes from a human donor with melanoma. CDR3 protein: CASSLRWQGNTIYF. CDR3 DNA sequence: TGTGCCAGCAGTTTACGGTGGCAGGGCAACACCATATATTTT.